These 27 T cell receptor beta chains came from one sample sequenced in a study of blood T cell repertoires in COVID-19 (dated by TCRdb to 2020 to 2022). Receptors were amplified or captured by the immunoSEQ multiplex PCR assay. In TCRdb, the immuneACCESS table is reduced to in-frame sequences with V and J assigned. These tables do not hold every clone; where another copy was compared, an unresolved V gene accounts for under half, and the others remain unexplained. This sample is represented by a few hundred thousand clones; 80% to 85% of them were singletons. Clones ranked in the top ten supply roughly a tenth of the sample. Sequencing was carried out using peripheral blood. Receptors originate from a woman older than 75 with COVID-19, enrolled during active disease.

The table lists this clone with a count of one. This chain connects TRBV27 to TRBJ1-6; 11 nucleotides line up with TRBD1. The V gene's germline CDR1 is MNHEY and CDR2 SMNVEV (reference sequence). V shed 2 bases, J shed 9 bases, and the junction held 3 bases outside the gene matches. The CDR3 spans 15 residues. The CDR3 is CASSLAGTGGSPLHF. CDR3 sequence (DNA): TGTGCCAGCAGTTTAGCCGGGACAGGGGGTTCACCCCTCCACTTT.

The chain couples TRBV5-1 to TRBJ2-3; 11 bases align to TRBD2. Looked up from germline, CDR1 is SGHRS and CDR2 is YFSETQ. V was pared by 0 bases and J by 2 bases, with 5 bases of the junction left unmatched. There are 17 residues in the CDR3. The CDR3 loop reads CASSLEASGGNTDTQYF. CDR3 sequence (DNA): TGCGCCAGCAGCTTGGAGGCTAGCGGGGGGAACACAGATACGCAGTATTTT.

This clone was picked up one time. The rearrangement uses TRBV24-1 and TRBJ2-2, with D tentatively TRBD2 (5 bases). Per germline, CDR1 KGHDR and CDR2 SFDVKD. V was pared by 2 bases and J by 4 bases, with 10 bases between. The CDR3 extends over 15 amino acids. Written as DNA, the CDR3 is TGTGCCACCAGTGATTCCGGGGTAGGCACCGGGGAGCTGTTTTTT. It codes for CATSDSGVGTGELFF.

The genes are TRBV5-5 and TRBJ2-3, with 7 bases matching TRBD1. Germline V gene lookup returns CDR1 SGHKS and CDR2 YYEKEE (reference sequence). The CDR3 covers 15 residues. J gave up 3 bases and V 3 bases, and 7 bases lay outside the gene matches. DNA of the CDR3: TGTGCCAGCAGCTCTACGGGACAGCCAACAGATACGCAGTATTTT. Residues: CASSSTGQPTDTQYF.

This rearrangement joins TRBV6-5 to TRBJ2-1; 8 nucleotides line up with TRBD2. V was clipped by 7 bases and J by 5 bases; unmatched bases: 10. The germline CDR1 and CDR2 sequences are MNHEY and SVGAGI. There are 15 residues in the CDR3. Written as DNA, the CDR3 is TGTGCCAGCACCGGGGTGGGACTAGGGGACAATGAGCAGTTCTTC. Its protein is CASTGVGLGDNEQFF.

This clone appeared once. The gene calls are TRBV3-1 (or the pseudogene TRBV3-2) and TRBJ1-6, with D perhaps TRBD1 (6 bases). CDR1 and CDR2 (germline): LGHDT, YNNKEL (reference sequence). The CDR3 consists of 17 residues. V lost 5 bases to trimming and J lost 7 bases, with 21 bases between them. The CDR3 region has the DNA TGTGCCAGCAGCTACCGGCAACAGGGAAGGAGGAATTCACCCCTCCACTTT. Translated: CASSYRQQGRRNSPLHF.

The chain links TRBV4-1 to TRBJ2-1, with 12 bases fitting TRBD2. The CDR3 is 16 residues long. Trimming at V came to 3 bases and at J to 8 bases, leaving 8 bases not matched to a gene. CDR1 MGHRA and CDR2 YSYEKL come from the germline V gene. The CDR3 protein is CASSQELAGGRDEQFF. CDR3 nucleotides: TGCGCCAGCAGCCAGGAGCTAGCGGGGGGGCGGGATGAGCAGTTCTTC.

The chain couples TRBV30 to TRBJ1-5; perhaps TRBD1 as D (5 bases). V was shortened by 0 bases and J by 7 bases, with 13 bases between the two germline ends. CDR1 and CDR2 from the germline V gene are GTSNPN and SVGIG (reference sequence). This CDR3 has 14 amino acids. CDR3 nucleotides: TGTGCCTGGAGTGTAGGGCAGGGCTTCCAGCCCCAGCATTTT. It translates to CAWSVGQGFQPQHF.

This chain connects TRBV18 to TRBJ1-4; 7 nucleotides match TRBD1. CDR1 is KGHSH, CDR2 LQKENI, per germline. The length of the CDR3 is 14 residues. The J segment lost 8 bases and the V segment lost 4 bases, leaving 7 bases of the junction unmatched. In nucleotides, the CDR3 is TGTGCCAGCTCACGACAGGGTTCAAACGAAAAACTGTTTTTT. It codes for CASSRQGSNEKLFF.

The rearrangement links TRBV28 to TRBJ1-3; tentatively, D is TRBD1 (6 bases). V lost 6 bases to trimming and J lost 3 bases, with 18 bases between them. CDR1 and CDR2 (germline): MDHEN, SYDVKM. There are 16 residues in the CDR3. This CDR3 is CASRTQGGVRGNTIYF. In DNA form, the CDR3 reads TGTGCCAGCAGAACACAAGGGGGGGTTCGTGGAAACACCATATATTTT.

The sample holds one count of this clone. The chain uses TRBV6-5 and TRBJ1-2, with 11 bases lining up with TRBD1. V shed 0 bases, J shed 12 bases, and the junction held 6 bases outside the gene matches. The CDR3 length is 14 residues. Per germline, CDR1 MNHEY and CDR2 SVGAGI. The CDR3 is CASSYSHGQGANTF. The CDR3 DNA follows: TGTGCCAGCAGTTACTCGCATGGACAGGGGGCGAACACCTTC.

The rearrangement joins TRBV28 to TRBJ1-1; 7 positions match TRBD1. The CDR3 covers 13 residues. Trimming took 6 bases from V and 5 from J; bases not matched to a gene: 6. Germline lookup yields CDR1 MDHEN and CDR2 SYDVKM. CDR3 residues: CASRRNRGTEAFF. The CDR3 DNA sequence: TGTGCCAGCAGGAGGAACAGGGGAACTGAAGCTTTCTTT.

J is TRBJ2-3 and V is TRBV5-4; 7 bases match TRBD2. This CDR3 is built from 15 residues. CDR1 and CDR2 (germline): SGHNT, YYREEE (reference sequence). After removal of 0 bases from V and 0 bases from J, the junction contained 1 base not matched to a gene. The CDR3 bases are TGTGCCAGCAGCTTGGAAGCGGGAAGCACAGATACGCAGTATTTT. It is translated as CASSLEAGSTDTQYF.

The V gene is TRBV7-2, the J gene TRBJ1-4; tentatively, D is TRBD1 (5 bases). The CDR3 runs 15 residues. Looked up from germline, CDR1 is SGHTA and CDR2 is FQGNSA. The germline V and J ends were trimmed by 5 bases and 5 bases, with 15 bases remaining between them. The CDR3 nucleotides are TGTGCCAGCAGCCCCTTCGGGCAGGGAAATGAAAAACTGTTTTTT. Its protein is CASSPFGQGNEKLFF.

A note on this clone: The missing conserved phenylalanine or tryptophan at the end of this CDR3 makes a read error likely. It is unclear where the CDR3 begins or ends on the DNA, so no DNA is shown, and the CDR3 is as TCRdb lists it. The chain is built from TRBV7-3 and TRBJ1-6; the table calls TRBD1, which could not be checked here. The CDR3 is 12 amino acids long, termini counted. CDR1 is SGHTA and CDR2 is FQGTGA in the germline V gene. The CDR3 loop is CASSLKGTGKLL.

The chain joins TRBV28 to TRBJ1-5, with D uncertain. V shed 6 bases and J shed 5 bases, with 17 bases lying between them. This CDR3 has 15 amino acids. In germline, CDR1 is MDHEN, CDR2 SYDVKM. This CDR3 is CASSSRLTTYQPQHF. CDR3 DNA: TGTGCCAGCAGCTCCCGTCTGACTACTTATCAGCCCCAGCATTTT.

This chain joins TRBV4-2 and TRBJ2-1, with 10 bases fitting TRBD1. This CDR3 region has 19 residues. The ends lost 5 bases at V and 7 bases at J; junction bases unmatched: 20. Germline V CDR1 and CDR2: LGHNA, YNFKEQ. The CDR3 loop is CASSKGTTGGDPLRNEQFF. CDR3 DNA sequence: TGTGCCAGCAGCAAGGGGACGACAGGGGGCGACCCTCTTCGTAATGAGCAGTTCTTC.

This chain links TRBV12-3 or TRBV12-4 with TRBJ2-2; TRBD1 matches at 10 bases. Unmatched junction bases numbered 1, after V lost 6 bases and J lost 6 bases. The CDR3 covers 13 residues. The DNA for the CDR3 is TGTGCCAGCAGGGGGACAGGGGCCGGGGAGCTGTTTTTT. Protein product: CASRGTGAGELFF.

V and J are TRBV19 and TRBJ1-1; D gene uncertain. The length of the CDR3 is 14 residues. Germline-derived CDR1 and CDR2 are LNHDA and SQIVND (reference sequence). The germline V and J ends were trimmed by 6 bases and 4 bases, with 15 bases remaining between them. In nucleotides, the CDR3 is TGTGCCAGTAGCGCCCTTATGGGGAGCACTGAAGCTTTCTTT. Its translation: CASSALMGSTEAFF.

The gene calls are TRBV27 and TRBJ2-7, with D perhaps TRBD1 (6 bases). V was trimmed by 5 bases and J by 2 bases, leaving 7 bases between them. Germline V gene sequence: CDR1 MNHEY, CDR2 SMNVEV (reference sequence). CDR3 length: 12 amino acids. The CDR3 loop reads CASSRTAYEQYF. DNA of the CDR3: TGTGCCAGCAGTCGGACAGCCTACGAGCAGTACTTC.

This clone was observed once. V gene TRBV6-1 combines with J gene TRBJ2-3; TRBD2 aligns across 7 bases. This CDR3 is built from 12 residues. Per germline, CDR1 MNHNS and CDR2 SASEGT. V shed 3 bases, J shed 7 bases, and the junction held 1 base outside the gene matches. The chain's CDR3 is CASSEGLHTQYF. CDR3 nucleotides: TGTGCCAGCAGTGAGGGACTACATACGCAGTATTTT.

This CDR3 is CASSLAGTMNTEAFF. CDR3 DNA: TGTGCCAGCAGCTTAGCGGGGACTATGAACACTGAAGCTTTCTTT. The chain joins TRBV11-1 to TRBJ1-1, with D maybe TRBD1 (5 bases). The CDR3 totals 15 residues. V lost 0 bases and J 0 bases, leaving 8 bases between the germline ends. Germline CDR1 SGHAT, CDR2 FQDESV (reference sequence).

This chain uses TRBV25-1 with TRBJ1-1, with D maybe TRBD1 (5 bases). V lost 1 base to trimming and J lost 6 bases, with 15 bases between them. From germline, CDR1 is MGHDK and CDR2 SYGVNS. The length of the CDR3 is 15 residues. As DNA, the CDR3 is TGTGCCAGCAGTGAATTCGGGGCGGCGGGGGCTGAAGCTTTCTTT. It codes for CASSEFGAAGAEAFF.

V gene TRBV2 combines with J gene TRBJ2-7, with a possible D match to TRBD2 (5 bases). Deletions cut 1 base from V and 3 bases from J, with 10 bases between. Germline assignment: CDR1 SNHLY and CDR2 FYNNEI. The length of the CDR3 is 14 residues. The chain's CDR3 is CASSEGWRSYEQYF. The DNA of the CDR3 is TGTGCCAGCAGTGAAGGGTGGAGGAGCTACGAGCAGTACTTC.

The gene calls are TRBV28 and TRBJ2-1; TRBD1 might be the D (6 bases). Germline V lookup: CDR1 MDHEN, CDR2 SYDVKM. The V end lost 5 bases, the J end lost 7 bases, and 21 bases lay between the germline ends. The CDR3 spans 16 residues. The CDR3 DNA sequence: TGTGCCAGCAGTCTAGATACGGCAGGGGAAAAGAATGAGCAGTTCTTC. Its translation is CASSLDTAGEKNEQFF.

The chain links TRBV7-2 to TRBJ2-3, with D maybe TRBD1 (5 bases). The CDR3 spans 14 residues. Germline CDR1 and CDR2: SGHTA and FQGNSA. Trimming left V 2 bases short and J 4 bases short, with 10 bases between. The CDR3 is CASSLIGASDTQYF. CDR3 in DNA: TGTGCCAGCAGCTTAATTGGGGCATCAGATACGCAGTATTTT.

This clone was counted between two and nine times. This chain connects TRBV6-5 to TRBJ1-2; D unclear. V lost 2 bases and J 8 bases, leaving 9 bases between the germline ends. This CDR3 contains 12 residues. The germline V gene has CDR1 MNHEY and CDR2 SVGAGI. The CDR3 DNA follows: TGTGCCAGCAGTTACGAGGGCGGGGGCTACACCTTC. This encodes CASSYEGGGYTF.